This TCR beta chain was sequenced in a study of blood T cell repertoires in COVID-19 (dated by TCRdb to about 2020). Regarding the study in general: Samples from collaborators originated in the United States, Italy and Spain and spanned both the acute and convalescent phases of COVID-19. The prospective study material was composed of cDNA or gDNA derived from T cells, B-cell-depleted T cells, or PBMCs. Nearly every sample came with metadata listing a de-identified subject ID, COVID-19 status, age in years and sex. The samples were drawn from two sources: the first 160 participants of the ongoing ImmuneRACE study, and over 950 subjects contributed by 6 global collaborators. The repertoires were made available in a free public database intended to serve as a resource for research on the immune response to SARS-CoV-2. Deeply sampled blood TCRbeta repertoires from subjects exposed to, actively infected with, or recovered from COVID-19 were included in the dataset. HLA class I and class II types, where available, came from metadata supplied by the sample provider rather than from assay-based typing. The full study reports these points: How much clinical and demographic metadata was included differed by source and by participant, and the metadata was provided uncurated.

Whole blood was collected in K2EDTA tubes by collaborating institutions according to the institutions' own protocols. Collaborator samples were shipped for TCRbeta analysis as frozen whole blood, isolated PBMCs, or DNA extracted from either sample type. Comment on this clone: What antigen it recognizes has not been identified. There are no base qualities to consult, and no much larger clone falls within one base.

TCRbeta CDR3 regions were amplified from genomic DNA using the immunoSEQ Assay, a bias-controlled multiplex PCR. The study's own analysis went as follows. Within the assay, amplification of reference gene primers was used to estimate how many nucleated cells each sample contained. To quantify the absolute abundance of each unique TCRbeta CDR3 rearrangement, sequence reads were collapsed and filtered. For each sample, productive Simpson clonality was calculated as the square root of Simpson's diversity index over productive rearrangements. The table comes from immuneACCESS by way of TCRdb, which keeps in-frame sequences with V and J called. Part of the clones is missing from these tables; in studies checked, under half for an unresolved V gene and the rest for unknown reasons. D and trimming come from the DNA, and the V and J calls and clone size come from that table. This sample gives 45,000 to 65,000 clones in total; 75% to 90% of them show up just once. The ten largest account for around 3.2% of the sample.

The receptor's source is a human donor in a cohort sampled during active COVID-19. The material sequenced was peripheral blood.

The CDR3 protein: CASNRNRSSSYNSPLHF. In nucleotides, the sequence is TGTGCCAGTAATAGGAACAGGTCGAGCTCCTATAATTCACCCCTCCACTTT. The chain employs TRBV19 and TRBJ1-6; the D gene is perhaps TRBD1, on 5 matching bases. The germline V gene (reference sequence) gives CDR1 as LNHDA and CDR2 as SQIVND. Including the terminal cysteine and phenylalanine, the CDR3 comprises 17 residues. Only the CDR3 DNA is retained, 51 bases long and in frame from the first base. At the junction V is shortened by 7 bases and J by 0 bases, with 16 bases in between.